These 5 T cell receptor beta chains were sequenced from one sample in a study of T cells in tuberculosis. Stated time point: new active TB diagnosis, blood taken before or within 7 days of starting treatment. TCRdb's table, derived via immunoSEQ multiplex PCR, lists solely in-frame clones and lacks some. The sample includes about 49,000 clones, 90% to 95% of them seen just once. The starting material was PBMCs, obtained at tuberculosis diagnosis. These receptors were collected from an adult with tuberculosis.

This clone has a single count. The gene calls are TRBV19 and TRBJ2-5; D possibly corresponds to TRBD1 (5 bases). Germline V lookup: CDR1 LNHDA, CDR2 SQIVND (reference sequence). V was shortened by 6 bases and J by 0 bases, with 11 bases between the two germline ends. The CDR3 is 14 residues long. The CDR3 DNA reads TGTGCCAGTAGCAATTCAGGGTACCAAGAGACCCAGTACTTC. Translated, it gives CASSNSGYQETQYF.

The CDR3 sequence: CASSRIGVAGGSSYNEQFF. DNA of the CDR3: TGCGCCAGCAGCCGGATAGGAGTAGCGGGAGGGAGCTCCTACAATGAGCAGTTCTTC. This chain joins TRBV4-3 and TRBJ2-1, with TRBD2 matching over 11 bases. J was trimmed by 0 bases and V by 4 bases; bases with no gene match: 11. This CDR3 is 19 amino acids long. Germline V gives CDR1 LGHNA, CDR2 YSLEER.

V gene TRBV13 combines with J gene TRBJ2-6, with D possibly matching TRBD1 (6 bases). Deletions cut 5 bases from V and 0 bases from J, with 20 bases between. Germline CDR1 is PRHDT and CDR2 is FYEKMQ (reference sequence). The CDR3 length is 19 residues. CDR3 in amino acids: CASSPRVGQLSSGANVLTF. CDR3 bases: TGTGCCAGCAGCCCGAGGGTGGGACAACTGAGCTCTGGGGCCAACGTCCTGACTTTC.

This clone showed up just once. The CDR3 protein is CASSQAFRTSGAYNEQFF. The CDR3 nucleotides are TGCGCCAGCAGCCAGGCCTTCAGGACTAGCGGGGCCTACAATGAGCAGTTCTTC. J is TRBJ2-1 and V is TRBV4-3; 12 bases match TRBD2. Germline V gene sequence: CDR1 LGHNA, CDR2 YSLEER. The CDR3 is made up of 18 amino acids. V lost 3 bases and J lost 2; bases outside the gene matches: 8.

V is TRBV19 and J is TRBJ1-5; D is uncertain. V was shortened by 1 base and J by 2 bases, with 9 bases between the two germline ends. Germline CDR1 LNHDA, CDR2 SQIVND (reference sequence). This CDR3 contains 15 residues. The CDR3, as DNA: TGTGCCAGTAGTATAGGGGCCCAGGGCAATCAGCCCCAGCATTTT. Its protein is CASSIGAQGNQPQHF.